Detailed here is one TCR beta chain. Its target is unknown. The sample comes from a study of shared clonotypes between healthy human individuals. Deep level was the assay's run setting. Libraries were prepared by immunoSEQ multiplex PCR; TCRdb keeps only in-frame clonotypes and omits some of them. This repertoire shows a few hundred thousand clones, roughly 91% found once; its top ten account for 16%. Study-wide findings and caveats: Non-shared clonotypes had lower generation probabilities than clonotypes shared by all four sorted-subset donors. Memory subsets generally showed smaller estimated richness than naive subsets did.

The CDR3 runs to 13 residues. In germline, CDR1 is MNHEY, CDR2 SMNVEV (reference sequence). The trim removed 6 bases at V and 5 bases at J, leaving 5 bases unmatched. The TCR was taken from a man younger than 35 in good health. What was sequenced was memory CD8+ T cells sorted from blood. As for subset: CD45RO+ cells pooled with CCR7-negative TemRA cells. The chain couples TRBV27 to TRBJ1-1, with 8 bases identical to TRBD1. The CDR3 DNA reads TGTGCCAGCAGAACGACAGGGGTAACTGAAGCTTTCTTT. This codes for CASRTTGVTEAFF.